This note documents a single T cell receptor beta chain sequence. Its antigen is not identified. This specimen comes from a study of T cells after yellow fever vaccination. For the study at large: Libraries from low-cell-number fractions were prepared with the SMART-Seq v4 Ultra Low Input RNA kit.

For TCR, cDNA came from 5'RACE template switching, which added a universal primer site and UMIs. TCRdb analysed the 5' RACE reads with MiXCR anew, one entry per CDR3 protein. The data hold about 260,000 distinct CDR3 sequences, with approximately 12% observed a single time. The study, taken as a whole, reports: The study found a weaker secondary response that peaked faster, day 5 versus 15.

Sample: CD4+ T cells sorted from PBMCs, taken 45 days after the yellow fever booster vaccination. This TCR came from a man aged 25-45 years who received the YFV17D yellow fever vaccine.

The CDR3 loop reads CASRLQVNTGELFF. CDR3 DNA: TGTGCCAGCAGGCTACAGGTGAACACCGGGGAGCTGTTTTTT. The chain couples TRBV12-3 or TRBV12-4 to TRBJ2-2, with D possibly TRBD1 on 5 matching bases. The V gene lost 6 bases and the J gene lost 1 base, with 9 bases spanning the gap. The CDR3 has 14 residues.